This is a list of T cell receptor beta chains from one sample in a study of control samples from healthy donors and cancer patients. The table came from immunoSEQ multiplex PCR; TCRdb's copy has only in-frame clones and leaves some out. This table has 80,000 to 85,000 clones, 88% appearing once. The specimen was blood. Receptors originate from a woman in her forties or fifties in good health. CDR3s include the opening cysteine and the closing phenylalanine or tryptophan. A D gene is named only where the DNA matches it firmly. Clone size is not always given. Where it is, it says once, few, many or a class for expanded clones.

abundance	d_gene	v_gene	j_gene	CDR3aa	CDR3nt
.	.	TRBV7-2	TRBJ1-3	CASSLSGGGGNTIYF	TGTGCCAGCAGCTTATCAGGCGGCGGAGGAAACACCATATATTTT
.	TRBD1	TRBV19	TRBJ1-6	CASSGGQRNSPLHF	TGTGCCAGTAGTGGGGGACAGAGGAATTCACCCCTCCACTTT
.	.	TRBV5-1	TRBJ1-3	CASSLTGIRNTIYF	TGCGCCAGCAGCTTGACAGGGATCCGGAACACCATATATTTT
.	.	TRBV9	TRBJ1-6	CASSVATGSPLHF	TGTGCCAGCAGCGTAGCCACAGGTTCACCCCTCCACTTT
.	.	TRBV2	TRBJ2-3	CASSAGITDTQYF	TGTGCCAGCAGCGCGGGGATCACAGATACGCAGTATTTT
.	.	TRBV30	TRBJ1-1	CAWKSQMNTEAFF	TGTGCCTGGAAGAGCCAGATGAACACTGAAGCTTTCTTT
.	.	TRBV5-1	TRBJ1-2	CASSLNSRDGTF	TGCGCCAGCAGCTTGAACTCCCGGGATGGCACCTTC
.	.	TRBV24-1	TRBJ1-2	CATSPPVRTQGYTF	TGTGCCACCAGCCCCCCTGTGCGTACTCAGGGCTACACCTTC
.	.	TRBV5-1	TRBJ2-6	CASSLGGSGANVLTF	TGCGCCAGCAGCTTGGGTGGATCTGGGGCCAACGTCCTGACTTTC
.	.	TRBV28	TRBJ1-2	CASSIPLGVNYGYTF	TGTGCCAGCAGTATCCCGCTGGGAGTTAACTATGGCTACACCTTC
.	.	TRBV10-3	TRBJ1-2	CAISHERDNSGYTF	TGTGCCATCAGTCACGAACGAGATAATTCTGGCTACACCTTC
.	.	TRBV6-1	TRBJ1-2	CASSEGGGFGYTF	TGTGCCAGCAGTGAAGGGGGTGGCTTTGGCTACACCTTC
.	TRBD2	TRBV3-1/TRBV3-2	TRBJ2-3	CASSLQRGYTQYF	TGTGCCAGCAGCCTCCAGCGGGGGTATACGCAGTATTTT
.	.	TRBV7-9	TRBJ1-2	CASSLVRDGYTF	TGTGCCAGCAGCTTAGTCAGGGACGGCTACACCTTC
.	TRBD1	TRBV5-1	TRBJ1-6	CASSVNAGQDSPLHF	TGCGCCAGCAGCGTAAATGCAGGACAGGATTCACCCCTCCACTTT
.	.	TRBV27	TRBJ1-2	CASSFGRAGPYGYTF	TGTGCCAGCAGTTTTGGGAGGGCGGGACCCTATGGCTACACCTTC
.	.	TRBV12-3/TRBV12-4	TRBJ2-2	CASSLFGELFF	TGTGCCAGCAGTTTATTCGGGGAGCTGTTTTTT
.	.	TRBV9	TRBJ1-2	CASSVQGGTSYGYTF	TGTGCCAGCAGCGTCCAGGGCGGGACATCCTATGGCTACACCTTC
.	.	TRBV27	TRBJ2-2	CASSLGAATGELFF	TGTGCCAGCAGTTTAGGCGCGGCGACCGGGGAGCTGTTTTTT
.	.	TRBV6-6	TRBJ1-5	CASSSGGLSNQPQHF	TGTGCCAGCAGTTCCGGGGGCCTTAGCAATCAGCCCCAGCATTTT
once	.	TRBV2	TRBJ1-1	CASSESGLGNTEAFF	TGTGCCAGCAGTGAATCGGGACTTGGGAACACTGAAGCTTTCTTT
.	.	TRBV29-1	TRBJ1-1	CSVWRVGNTEAFF	TGCAGCGTTTGGAGGGTGGGGAACACTGAAGCTTTCTTT
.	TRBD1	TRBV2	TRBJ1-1	CASREGTGNTEAFF	TGTGCCAGCAGGGAGGGGACAGGGAACACTGAAGCTTTCTTT
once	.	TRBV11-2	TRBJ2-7	CASSAQLGGAASEQYF	TGTGCCAGCAGCGCCCAGCTAGGGGGGGCGGCCTCCGAGCAGTACTTC
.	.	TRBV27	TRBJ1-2	CASSLAAGVYGYTF	TGTGCCAGCAGTTTAGCGGCGGGAGTCTATGGCTACACCTTC